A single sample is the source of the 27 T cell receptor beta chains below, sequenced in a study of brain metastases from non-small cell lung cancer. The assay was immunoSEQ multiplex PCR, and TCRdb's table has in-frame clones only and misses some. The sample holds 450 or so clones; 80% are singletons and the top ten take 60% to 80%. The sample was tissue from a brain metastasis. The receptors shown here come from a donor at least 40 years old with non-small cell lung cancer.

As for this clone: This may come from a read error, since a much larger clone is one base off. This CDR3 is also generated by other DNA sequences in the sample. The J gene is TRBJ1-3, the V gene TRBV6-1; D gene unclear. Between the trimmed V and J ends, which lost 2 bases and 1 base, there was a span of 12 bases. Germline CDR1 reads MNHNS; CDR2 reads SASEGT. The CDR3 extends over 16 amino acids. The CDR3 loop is CASSERGFFSGNTIYF. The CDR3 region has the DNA TGTGCCAGCAGTGAAAGAGGGTTCTTTTCTGGAAACACCATATATTTT.

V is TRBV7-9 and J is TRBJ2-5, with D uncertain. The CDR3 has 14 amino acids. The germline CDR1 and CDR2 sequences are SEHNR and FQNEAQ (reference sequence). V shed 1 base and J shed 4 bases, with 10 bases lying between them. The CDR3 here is CASSLVSGGETQYF. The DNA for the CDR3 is TGTGCCAGCAGCTTAGTCTCGGGCGGAGAGACCCAGTACTTC.

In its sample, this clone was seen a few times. The CDR3 region has the DNA TGCAGTGCTAGTATTTCGGGGGGAAAAGAGCAGTACTTC. Its translation is CSASISGGKEQYF. The V and J genes are TRBV20-1 and TRBJ2-7, with 7 bases identical to TRBD2. This CDR3 is built from 13 residues. The V segment lost 3 bases and the J segment 7 bases; nucleotides outside the gene matches: 9. Per the germline V gene, CDR1 is DFQATT and CDR2 is SNEGSKA (reference sequence).

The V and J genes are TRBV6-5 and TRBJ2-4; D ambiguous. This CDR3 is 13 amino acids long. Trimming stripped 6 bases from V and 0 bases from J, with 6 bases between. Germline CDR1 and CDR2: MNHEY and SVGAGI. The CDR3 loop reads CASSSLAKNIQYF. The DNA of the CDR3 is TGTGCCAGCAGCTCCTTAGCCAAAAACATTCAGTACTTC.

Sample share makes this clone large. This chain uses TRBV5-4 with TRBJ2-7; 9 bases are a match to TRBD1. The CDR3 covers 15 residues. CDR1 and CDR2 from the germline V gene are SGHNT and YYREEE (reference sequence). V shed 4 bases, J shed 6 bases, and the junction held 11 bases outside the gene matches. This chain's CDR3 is CASSHGTGPKREQYF. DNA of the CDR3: TGTGCCAGCAGCCACGGGACAGGGCCAAAGCGCGAGCAGTACTTC. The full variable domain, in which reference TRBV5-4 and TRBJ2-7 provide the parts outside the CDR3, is ETGVTQSPTHLIKTRGQQVTLRCSSQSGHNTVSWYQQALGQGPQFIFQYYREEENGRGNFPPRFSGLQFPNYSSELNVNALELDDSALYLCASSHGTGPKREQYFGPGTRLTVT.

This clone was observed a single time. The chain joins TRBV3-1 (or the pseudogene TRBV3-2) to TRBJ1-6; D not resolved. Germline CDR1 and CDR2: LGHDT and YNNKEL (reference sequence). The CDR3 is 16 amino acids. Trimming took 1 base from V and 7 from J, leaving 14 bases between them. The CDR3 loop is CASSQVSGVGNSPLHF. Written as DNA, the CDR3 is TGTGCCAGCAGCCAAGTCTCTGGGGTCGGAAATTCACCCCTCCACTTT.

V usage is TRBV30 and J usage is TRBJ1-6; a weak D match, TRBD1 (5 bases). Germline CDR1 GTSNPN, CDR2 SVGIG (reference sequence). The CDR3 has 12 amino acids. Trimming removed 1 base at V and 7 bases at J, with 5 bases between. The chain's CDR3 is CAWSEGNSPLHF. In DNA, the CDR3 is TGTGCCTGGAGTGAGGGGAATTCACCCCTCCACTTT.

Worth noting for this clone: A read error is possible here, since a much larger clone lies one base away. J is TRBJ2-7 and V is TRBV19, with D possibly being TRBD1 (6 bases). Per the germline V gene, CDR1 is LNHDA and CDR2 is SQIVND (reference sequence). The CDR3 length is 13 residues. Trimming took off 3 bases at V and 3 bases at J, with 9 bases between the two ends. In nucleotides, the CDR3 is TGTGCCAGTAGTATTAGGACAGTCTACGAGCAGTACTTC. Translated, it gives CASSIRTVYEQYF.

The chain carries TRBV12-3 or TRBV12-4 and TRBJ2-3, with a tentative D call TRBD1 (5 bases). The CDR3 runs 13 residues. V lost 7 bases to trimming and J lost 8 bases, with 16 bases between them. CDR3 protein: CASTLSVGRTQYF. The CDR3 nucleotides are TGTGCCAGCACCCTTTCGGTGGGGCGTACGCAGTATTTT.

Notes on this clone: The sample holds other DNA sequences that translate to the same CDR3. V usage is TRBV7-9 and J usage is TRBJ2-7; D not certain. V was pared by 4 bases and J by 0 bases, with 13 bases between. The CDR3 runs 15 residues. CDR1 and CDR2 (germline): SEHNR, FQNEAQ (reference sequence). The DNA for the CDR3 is TGTGCCAGCAGCTACACAGATAGGAGCTCCTACGAGCAGTACTTC. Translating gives CASSYTDRSSYEQYF.

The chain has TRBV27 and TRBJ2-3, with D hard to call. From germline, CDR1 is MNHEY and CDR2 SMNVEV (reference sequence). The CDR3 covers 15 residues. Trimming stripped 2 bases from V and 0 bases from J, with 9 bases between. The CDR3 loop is CASSLQDPSTDTQYF. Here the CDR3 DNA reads TGTGCCAGCAGTTTACAGGACCCGAGCACAGATACGCAGTATTTT.

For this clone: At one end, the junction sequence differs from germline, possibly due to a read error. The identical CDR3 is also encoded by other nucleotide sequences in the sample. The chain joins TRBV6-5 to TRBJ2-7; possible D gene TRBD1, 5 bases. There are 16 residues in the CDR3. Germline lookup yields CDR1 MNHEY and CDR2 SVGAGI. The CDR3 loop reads CASSYSKFTGNYEQYF. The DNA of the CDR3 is TGTGCCAGTAGTTACTCGAAATTCACAGGTAACTACGAGCAGTACTTC.

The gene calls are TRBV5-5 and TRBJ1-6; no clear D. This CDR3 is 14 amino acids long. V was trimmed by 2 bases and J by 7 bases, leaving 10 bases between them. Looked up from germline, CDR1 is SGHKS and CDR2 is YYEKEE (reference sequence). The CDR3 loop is CASSFFDWNSPLHF. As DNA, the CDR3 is TGTGCCAGCAGCTTTTTCGATTGGAATTCACCCCTCCACTTT.

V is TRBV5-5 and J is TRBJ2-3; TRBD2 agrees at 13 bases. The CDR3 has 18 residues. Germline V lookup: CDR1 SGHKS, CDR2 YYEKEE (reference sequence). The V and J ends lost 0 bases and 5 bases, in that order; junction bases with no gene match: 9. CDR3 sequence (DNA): TGTGCCAGCAGCTTGGCCGCCGGACTAGCGGGGGCAGGAGATACGCAGTATTTT. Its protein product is CASSLAAGLAGAGDTQYF. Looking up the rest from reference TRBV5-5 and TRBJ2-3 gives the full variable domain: DAGVTQSPTHLIKTRGQQVTLRCSPISGHKSVSWYQQVLGQGPQFIFQYYEKEERGRGNFPDRFSARQFPNYSSELNVNALLLGDSALYLCASSLAAGLAGAGDTQYFGPGTRLTVL.

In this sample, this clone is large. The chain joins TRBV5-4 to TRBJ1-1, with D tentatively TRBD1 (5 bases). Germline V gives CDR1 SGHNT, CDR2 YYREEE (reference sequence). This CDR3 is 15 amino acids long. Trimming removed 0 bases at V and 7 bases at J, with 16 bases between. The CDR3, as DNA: TGTGCCAGCAGCTTGGGTGCGGGGCCCAACGGTGAAGCTTTCTTT. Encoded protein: CASSLGAGPNGEAFF.

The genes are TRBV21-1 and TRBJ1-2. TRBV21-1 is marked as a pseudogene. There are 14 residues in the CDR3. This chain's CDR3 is CASSKRGAGGGYTF. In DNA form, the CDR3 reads TGTGCCAGCAGCAAAAGGGGGGCGGGGGGCGGCTACACCTTC.

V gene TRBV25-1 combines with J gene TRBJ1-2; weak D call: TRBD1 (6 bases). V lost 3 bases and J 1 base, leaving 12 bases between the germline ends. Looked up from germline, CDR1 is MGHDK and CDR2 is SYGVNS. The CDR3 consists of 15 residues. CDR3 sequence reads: CASSDSGALNYGYTF. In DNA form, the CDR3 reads TGTGCCAGCAGTGATTCGGGGGCCCTTAACTATGGCTACACCTTC.

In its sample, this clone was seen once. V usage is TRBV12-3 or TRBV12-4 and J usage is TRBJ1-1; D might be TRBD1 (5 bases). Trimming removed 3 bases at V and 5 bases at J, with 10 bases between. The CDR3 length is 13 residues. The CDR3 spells CASSFGGMTEAFF. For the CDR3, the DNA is TGTGCCAGCAGTTTCGGGGGAATGACTGAAGCTTTCTTT.

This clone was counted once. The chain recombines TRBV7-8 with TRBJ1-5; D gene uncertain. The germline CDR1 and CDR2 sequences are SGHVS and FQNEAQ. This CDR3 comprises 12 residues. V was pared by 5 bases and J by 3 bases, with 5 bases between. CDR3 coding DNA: TGTGCCAGCAGCCCGTCCAATCAGCCCCAGCATTTT. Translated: CASSPSNQPQHF.

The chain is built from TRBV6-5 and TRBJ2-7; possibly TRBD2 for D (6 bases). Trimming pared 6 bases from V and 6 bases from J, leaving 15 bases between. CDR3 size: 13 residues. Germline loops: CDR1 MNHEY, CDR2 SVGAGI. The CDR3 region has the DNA TGTGCCAGCAGGGGGGACTTGGACGGCGAGCAGTACTTC. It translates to CASRGDLDGEQYF.

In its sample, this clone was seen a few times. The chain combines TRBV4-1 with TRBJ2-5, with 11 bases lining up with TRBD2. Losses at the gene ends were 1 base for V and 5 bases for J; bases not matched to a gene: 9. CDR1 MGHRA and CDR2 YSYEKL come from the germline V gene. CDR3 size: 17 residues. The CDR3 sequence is CASSQAPVAGGLETQYF. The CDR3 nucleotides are TGCGCCAGCAGCCAAGCCCCTGTAGCGGGGGGGCTGGAGACCCAGTACTTC.

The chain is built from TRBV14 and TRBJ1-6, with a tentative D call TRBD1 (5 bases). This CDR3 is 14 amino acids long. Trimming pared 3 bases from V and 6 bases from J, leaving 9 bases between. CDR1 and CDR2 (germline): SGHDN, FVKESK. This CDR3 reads CASSQGQLNSPLHF. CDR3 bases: TGTGCCAGCAGCCAGGGGCAGCTTAATTCACCCCTCCACTTT.

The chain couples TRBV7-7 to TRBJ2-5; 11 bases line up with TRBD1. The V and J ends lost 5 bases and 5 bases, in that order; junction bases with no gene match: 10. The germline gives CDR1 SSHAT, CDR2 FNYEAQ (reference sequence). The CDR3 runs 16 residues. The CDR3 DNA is TGTGCCAGCAGCACCGGGACAGGGGGAGTAGGGGAGACCCAGTACTTC. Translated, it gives CASSTGTGGVGETQYF.

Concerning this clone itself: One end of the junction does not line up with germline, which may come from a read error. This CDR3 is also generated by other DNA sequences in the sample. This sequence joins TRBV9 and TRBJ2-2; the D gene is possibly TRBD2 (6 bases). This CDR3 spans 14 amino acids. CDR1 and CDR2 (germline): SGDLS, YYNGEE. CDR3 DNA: TGTGCCAGCAGCCAGCATACATTAGGCGGGGAGCTATTTTTT. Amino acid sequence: CASSQHTLGGELFF.

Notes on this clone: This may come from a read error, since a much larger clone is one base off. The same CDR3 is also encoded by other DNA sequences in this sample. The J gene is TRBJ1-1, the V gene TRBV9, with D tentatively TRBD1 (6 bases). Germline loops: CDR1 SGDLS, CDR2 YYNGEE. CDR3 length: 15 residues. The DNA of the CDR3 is TGTGCTAGCAGCGTAGGGGGGGCCGAGAACACTGAAGCTTTCTTT. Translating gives CASSVGGAENTEAFF.

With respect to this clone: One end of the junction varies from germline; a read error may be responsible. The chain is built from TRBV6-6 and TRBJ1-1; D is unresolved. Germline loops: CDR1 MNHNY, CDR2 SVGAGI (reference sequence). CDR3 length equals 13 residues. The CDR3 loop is CATKLEGQPERVF. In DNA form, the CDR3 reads TGTGCCACTAAGTTAGAGGGTCAACCCGAACGGGTCTTT.

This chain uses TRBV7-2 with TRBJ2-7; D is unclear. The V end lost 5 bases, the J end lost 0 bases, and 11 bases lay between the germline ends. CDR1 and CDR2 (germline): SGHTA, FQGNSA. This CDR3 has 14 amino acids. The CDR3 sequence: CASSPVADSYEQYF. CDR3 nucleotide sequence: TGTGCCAGCAGCCCCGTTGCTGACTCCTACGAGCAGTACTTC.